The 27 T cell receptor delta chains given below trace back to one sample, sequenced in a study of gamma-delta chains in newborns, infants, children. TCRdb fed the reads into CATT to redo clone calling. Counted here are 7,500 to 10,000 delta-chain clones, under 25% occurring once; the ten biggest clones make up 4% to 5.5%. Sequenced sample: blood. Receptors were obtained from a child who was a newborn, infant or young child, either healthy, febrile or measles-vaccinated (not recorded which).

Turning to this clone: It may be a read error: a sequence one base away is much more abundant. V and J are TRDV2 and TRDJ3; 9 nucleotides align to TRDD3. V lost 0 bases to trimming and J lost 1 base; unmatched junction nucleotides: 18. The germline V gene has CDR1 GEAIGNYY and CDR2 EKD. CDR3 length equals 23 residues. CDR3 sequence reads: CACDTPGTGGTGRVSWDTRQMFF. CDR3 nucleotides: TGTGCCTGTGACACCCCAGGTACTGGGGGAACCGGCCGAGTTTCCTGGGACACCCGACAGATGTTTTTC.

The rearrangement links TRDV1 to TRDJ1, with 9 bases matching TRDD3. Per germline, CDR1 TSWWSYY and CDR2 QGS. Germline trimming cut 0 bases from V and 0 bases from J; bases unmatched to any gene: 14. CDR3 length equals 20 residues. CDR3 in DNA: TGTGCTCTTGGGGAACTAGTCGAACGTGGGGGATATCTGTACACCGATAAACTCATCTTT. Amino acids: CALGELVERGGYLYTDKLIF.

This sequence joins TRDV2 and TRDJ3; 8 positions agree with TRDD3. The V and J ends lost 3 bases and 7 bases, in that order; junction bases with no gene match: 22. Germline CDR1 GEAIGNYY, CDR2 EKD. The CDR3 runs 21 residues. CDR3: CACDVLVGDPPISFDTRQMFF. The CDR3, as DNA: TGTGCCTGTGACGTCCTGGTGGGGGATCCTCCTATCTCCTTTGACACCCGACAGATGTTTTTC.

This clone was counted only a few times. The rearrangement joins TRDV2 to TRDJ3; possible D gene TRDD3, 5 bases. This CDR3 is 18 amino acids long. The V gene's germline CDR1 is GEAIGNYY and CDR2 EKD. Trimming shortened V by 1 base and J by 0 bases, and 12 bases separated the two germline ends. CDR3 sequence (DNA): TGTGCCTGTGACACGGTGGGGAACAGCTCCTGGGACACCCGACAGATGTTTTTC. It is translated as CACDTVGNSSWDTRQMFF.

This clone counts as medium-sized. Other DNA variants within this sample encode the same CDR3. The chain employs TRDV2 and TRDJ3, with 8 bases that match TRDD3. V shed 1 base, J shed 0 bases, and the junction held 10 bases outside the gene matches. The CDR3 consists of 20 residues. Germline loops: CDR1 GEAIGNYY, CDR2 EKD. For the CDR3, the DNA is TGTGCCTGTGACACGGCTACTGGGGGTCCTAGCTCCTGGGACACCCGACAGATGTTTTTC. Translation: CACDTATGGPSSWDTRQMFF.

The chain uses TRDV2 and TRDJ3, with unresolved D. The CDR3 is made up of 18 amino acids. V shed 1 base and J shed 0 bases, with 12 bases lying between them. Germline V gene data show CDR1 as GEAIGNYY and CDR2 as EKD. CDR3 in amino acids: CACDTGGPGSWDTRQMFF. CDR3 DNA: TGTGCCTGTGACACAGGAGGTCCGGGCTCCTGGGACACCCGACAGATGTTTTTC.

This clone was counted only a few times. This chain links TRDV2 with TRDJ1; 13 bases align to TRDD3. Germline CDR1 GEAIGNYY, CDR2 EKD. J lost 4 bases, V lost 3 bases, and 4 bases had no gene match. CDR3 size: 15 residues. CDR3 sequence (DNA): TGTGCCTGTGACCCACTGGGGGATACGGGCGATAAACTCATCTTT. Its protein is CACDPLGDTGDKLIF.

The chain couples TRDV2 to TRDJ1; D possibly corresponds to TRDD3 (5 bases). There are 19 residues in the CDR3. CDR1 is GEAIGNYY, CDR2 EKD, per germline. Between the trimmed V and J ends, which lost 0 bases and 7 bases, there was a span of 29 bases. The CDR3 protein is CACDTVSPPRLVVYVKLIF. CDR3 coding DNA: TGTGCCTGTGACACCGTTTCCCCTCCCCGACTGGTGGTCTACGTTAAACTCATCTTT.

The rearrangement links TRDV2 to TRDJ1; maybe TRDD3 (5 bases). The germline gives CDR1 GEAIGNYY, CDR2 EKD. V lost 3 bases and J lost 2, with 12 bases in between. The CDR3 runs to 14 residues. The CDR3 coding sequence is TGTGCCTGTGACCTACTTCGGGATACCGATAAACTCATCTTT. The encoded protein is CACDLLRDTDKLIF.

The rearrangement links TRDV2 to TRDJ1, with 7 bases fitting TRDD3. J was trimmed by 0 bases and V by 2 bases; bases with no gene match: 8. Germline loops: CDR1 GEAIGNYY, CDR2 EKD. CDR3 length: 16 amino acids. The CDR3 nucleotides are TGTGCCTGTGACAACCTGGGGGGCCCTGACACCGATAAACTCATCTTT. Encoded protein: CACDNLGGPDTDKLIF.

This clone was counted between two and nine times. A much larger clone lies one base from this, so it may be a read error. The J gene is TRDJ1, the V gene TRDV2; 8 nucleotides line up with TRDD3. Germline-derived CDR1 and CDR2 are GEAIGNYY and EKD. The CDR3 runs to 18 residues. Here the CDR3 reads CACDTILLGAKYTDKPIF. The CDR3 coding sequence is TGTGCCTGTGACACCATCCTACTGGGGGCCAAGTACACCGATAAACCCATCTTT.

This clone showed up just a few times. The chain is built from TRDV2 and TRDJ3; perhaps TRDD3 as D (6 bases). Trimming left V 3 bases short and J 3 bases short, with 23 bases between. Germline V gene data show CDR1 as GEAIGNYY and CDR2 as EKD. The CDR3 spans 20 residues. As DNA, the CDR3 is TGTGCCTGTGACGCCGCGATGGGGGCCAAAGGAAGCTGGGACACCCGACAGATGTTTTTC. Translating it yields CACDAAMGAKGSWDTRQMFF.

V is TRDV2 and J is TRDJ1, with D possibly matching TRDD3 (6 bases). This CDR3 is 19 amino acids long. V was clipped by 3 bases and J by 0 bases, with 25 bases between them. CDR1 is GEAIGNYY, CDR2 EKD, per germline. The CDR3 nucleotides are TGTGCCTGTGACCCAATTGTGGCGACGCGGGGGAGGAACACCGATAAACTCATCTTT. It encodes CACDPIVATRGRNTDKLIF.

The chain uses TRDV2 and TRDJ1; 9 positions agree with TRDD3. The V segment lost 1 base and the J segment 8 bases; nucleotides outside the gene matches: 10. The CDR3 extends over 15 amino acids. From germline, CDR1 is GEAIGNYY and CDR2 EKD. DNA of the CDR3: TGTGCCTGTGACACACTGGGGGAATCCCGGCGAAAACTCATCTTT. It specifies CACDTLGESRRKLIF.

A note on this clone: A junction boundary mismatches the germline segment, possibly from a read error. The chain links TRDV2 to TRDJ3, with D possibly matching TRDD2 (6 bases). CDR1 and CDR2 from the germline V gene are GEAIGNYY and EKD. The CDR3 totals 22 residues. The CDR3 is CACDTVPRNDARTFRDTRKMFF. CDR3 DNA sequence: TGTGCCTGTGACACGGTTCCTAGGAATGACGCTCGTACTTTCCGGGACACCCGAAAGATGTTTTTC.

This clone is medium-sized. CDR3 in amino acids: CACVALGVSPFYTDKLIF. CDR3 nucleotide sequence: TGTGCCTGTGTCGCACTGGGGGTCAGCCCATTTTACACCGATAAACTCATCTTT. V and J are TRDV2 and TRDJ1, with 8 bases identical to TRDD3. J was trimmed by 0 bases and V by 5 bases; bases with no gene match: 16. This CDR3 contains 18 residues. Per the germline V gene, CDR1 is GEAIGNYY and CDR2 is EKD.

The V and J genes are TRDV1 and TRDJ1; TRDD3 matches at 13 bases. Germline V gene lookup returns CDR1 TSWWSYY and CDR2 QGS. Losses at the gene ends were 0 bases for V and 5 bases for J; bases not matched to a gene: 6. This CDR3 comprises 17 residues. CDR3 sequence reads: CALGELKLGDTLDKLIF. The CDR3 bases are TGTGCTCTTGGGGAACTTAAACTGGGGGATACGCTAGATAAACTCATCTTT.

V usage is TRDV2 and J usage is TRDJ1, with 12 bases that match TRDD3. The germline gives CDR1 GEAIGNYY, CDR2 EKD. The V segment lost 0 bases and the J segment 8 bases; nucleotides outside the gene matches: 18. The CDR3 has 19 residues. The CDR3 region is CACDTITAATHTGGYKLIF. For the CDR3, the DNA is TGTGCCTGTGACACCATAACCGCCGCCACTCATACTGGGGGATACAAACTCATCTTT.

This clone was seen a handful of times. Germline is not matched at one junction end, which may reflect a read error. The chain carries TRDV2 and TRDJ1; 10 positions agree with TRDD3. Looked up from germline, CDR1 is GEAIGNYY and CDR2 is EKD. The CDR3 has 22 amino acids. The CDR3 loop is CACDTLDFSAWGIIRYTDKLIF. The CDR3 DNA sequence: TGTGCCTGTGACACCTTGGATTTTTCCGCCTGGGGGATAATAAGGTACACCGATAAACTCATATTT.

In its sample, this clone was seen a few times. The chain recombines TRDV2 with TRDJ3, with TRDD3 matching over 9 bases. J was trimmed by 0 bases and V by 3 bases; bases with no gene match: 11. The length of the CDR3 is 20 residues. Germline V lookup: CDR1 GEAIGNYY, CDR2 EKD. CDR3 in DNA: TGTGCCTGTGACGCCGCTGGTACTGGGGGAAGCTCCTGGGACACCCGACAGATGTTTTTC. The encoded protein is CACDAAGTGGSSWDTRQMFF.

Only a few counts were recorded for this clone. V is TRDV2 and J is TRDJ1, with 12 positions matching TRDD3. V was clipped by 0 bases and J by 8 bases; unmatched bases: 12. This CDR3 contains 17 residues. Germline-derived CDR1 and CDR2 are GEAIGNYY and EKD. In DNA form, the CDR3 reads TGTGCCTGTGACACCCTAAGTACTGGGGGATACTTGGGGAAACTCATCTTT. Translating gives CACDTLSTGGYLGKLIF.

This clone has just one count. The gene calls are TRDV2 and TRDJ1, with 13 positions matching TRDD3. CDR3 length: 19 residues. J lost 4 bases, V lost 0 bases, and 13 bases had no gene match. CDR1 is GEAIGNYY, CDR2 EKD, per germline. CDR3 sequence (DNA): TGTGCCTGTGACACCGTAGAGGACTGGGGGATACGCAAGGGCGATAAACTCATCTTT. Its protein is CACDTVEDWGIRKGDKLIF.

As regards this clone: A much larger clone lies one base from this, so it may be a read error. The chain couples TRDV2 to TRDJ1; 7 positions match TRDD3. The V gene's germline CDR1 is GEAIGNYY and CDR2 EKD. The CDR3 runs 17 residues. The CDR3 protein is CACGTLLGREYTDKLIF. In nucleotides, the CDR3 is TGTGCCTGTGGCACCTTACTGGGGAGGGAGTACACCGATAAACTCATCTTT.

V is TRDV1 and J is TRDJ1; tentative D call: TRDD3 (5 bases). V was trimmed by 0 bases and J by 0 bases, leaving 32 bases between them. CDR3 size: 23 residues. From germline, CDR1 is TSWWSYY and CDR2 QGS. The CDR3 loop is CALGELVKNGTCGAKTDTDKLIF. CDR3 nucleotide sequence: TGTGCTCTTGGGGAACTAGTAAAGAATGGGACTTGTGGGGCTAAGACGGACACCGATAAACTCATCTTT.

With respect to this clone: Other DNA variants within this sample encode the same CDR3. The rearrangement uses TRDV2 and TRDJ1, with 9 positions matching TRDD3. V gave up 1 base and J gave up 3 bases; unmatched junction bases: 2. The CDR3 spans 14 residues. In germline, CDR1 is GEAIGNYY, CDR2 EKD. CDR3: CACDTLGDSDKLIF. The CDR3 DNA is TGTGCCTGTGACACTCTGGGGGATTCCGATAAACTCATCTTT.

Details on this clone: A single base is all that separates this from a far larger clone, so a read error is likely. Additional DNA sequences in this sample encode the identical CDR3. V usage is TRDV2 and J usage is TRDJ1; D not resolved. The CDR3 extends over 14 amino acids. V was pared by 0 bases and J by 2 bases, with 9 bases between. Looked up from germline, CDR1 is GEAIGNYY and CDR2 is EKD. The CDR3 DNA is TGTGCCTGTGACACCCTCGCTGGAACCGATAAACTCATCTTT. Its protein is CACDTLAGTDKLIF.

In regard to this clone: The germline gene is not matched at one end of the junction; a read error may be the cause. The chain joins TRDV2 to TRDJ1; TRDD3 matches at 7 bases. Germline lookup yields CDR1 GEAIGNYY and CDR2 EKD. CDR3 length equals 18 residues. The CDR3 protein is CACDASGMGDSKTDKIIF. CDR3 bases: TGTGCCTGTGACGCGAGCGGAATGGGGGACTCAAAAACCGATAAAATCATCTTT.